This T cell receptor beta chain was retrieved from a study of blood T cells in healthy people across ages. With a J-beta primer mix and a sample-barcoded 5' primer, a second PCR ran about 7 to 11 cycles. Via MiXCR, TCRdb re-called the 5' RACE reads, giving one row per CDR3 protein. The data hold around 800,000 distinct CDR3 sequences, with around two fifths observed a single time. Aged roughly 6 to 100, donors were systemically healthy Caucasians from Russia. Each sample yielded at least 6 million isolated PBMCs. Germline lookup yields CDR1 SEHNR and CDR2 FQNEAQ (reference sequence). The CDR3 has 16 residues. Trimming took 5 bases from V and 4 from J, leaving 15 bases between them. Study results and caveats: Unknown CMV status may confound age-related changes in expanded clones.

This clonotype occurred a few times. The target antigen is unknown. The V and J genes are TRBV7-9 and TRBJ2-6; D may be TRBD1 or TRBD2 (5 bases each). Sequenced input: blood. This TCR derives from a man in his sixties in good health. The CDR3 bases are TGTGCCAGCAGCGAATGGGACGGCGCGGGGGCCAACGTCCTGACTTTC. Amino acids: CASSEWDGAGANVLTF.